A few counts support the clone carrying this T cell receptor (beta chain). The antigen is unknown. These data belong to a study of vaccination effects on CD4 cells after COVID-19. In the study overall: Each participant was given two doses of one vaccine (BNT162b2 or mRNA-1273).

The CDR3 is made up of 17 amino acids. The V and J ends lost 1 base and 4 bases, in that order; junction bases with no gene match: 9. Looked up from germline, CDR1 is SNHLY and CDR2 is FYNNEI. After expansion with viral peptide pools in the ViraFEST assay, antigen-specific CD4+ T cells were sequenced. With about 9 days of culture completed, CD4+ T cells were isolated. According to the study, vaccine recipients showed no prior SARS-CoV-2 infection and negative nucleocapsid antibodies. Each culture well received a few million PBMC. These cells were then cultured in IMDM with approximately 10 IU/ml IL-2 and around 10 ug/ml peptides. The authors replaced half the medium with IL-2 medium on days 3 and 7. The assay was immunoSEQ multiplex PCR, and TCRdb's table has in-frame clones only and misses some. The table includes over 60,000 clones, around 69% detected once.

This clonotype originated in a human donor who received a COVID-19 vaccine. The sequences come from CD4+ T cells from PBMCs cultured with HCoV-NL63 spike peptides, collected before COVID-19 vaccination. J is TRBJ2-1 and V is TRBV2; 8 positions match TRBD2. The CDR3 bases are TGTGCCAGCAGTGAAGGTGGTGGCGGGGGGTCGTACAATGAGCAGTTCTTC. It encodes CASSEGGGGGSYNEQFF.